Listed here is a single T cell receptor (beta chain). Its specificity is unknown. CDR1 is MNHEY and CDR2 is SMNVEV in the germline V gene (reference sequence). This CDR3 spans 15 amino acids. V dropped 3 bases and J dropped 0; count of bases not matched to a gene: 3. The data were produced by immunoSEQ multiplex PCR, yet TCRdb's version contains in-frame clones alone and is incomplete. The sample yields approximately 2,000,000 clones, around 95% seen once. The data originate from a study of shared clonotypes between healthy human individuals. It was CD45RO-negative cells, positively selected for CCR7, that made up naive CD8 cells, with terminally differentiated effector memory CD45RA+ cells excluded. General observations from the study: What naive subsets generally showed was a larger estimated richness than memory subsets showed.

The receptor was isolated from a man aged 18 to 30 in good health. Some clones in this sample may be carry-over from other donors' samples. The rearrangement joins TRBV27 to TRBJ1-1; 8 nucleotides match TRBD1. The sequenced material came from naive CD8+ T cells from PBMCs. CDR3 loop: CASSLAGGLNTEAFF. The CDR3 coding sequence is TGTGCCAGCAGTTTGGCAGGGGGCCTGAACACTGAAGCTTTCTTT.